This TCR beta chain was identified during a study of CD8 T cell repertoires and HIV-1 epitope variants. Across the whole study: Controls included no peptide, Ebola AY9 epitope, and a CMV, EBV, flu pool. Epitopes were three Gag families plus Nef HW9 and YT9.

On this clone: What it binds is not known.

Overall study results and limits: Only beta chains were identified, marking proliferation to antigen, not function.

Sequencing used immunoSEQ multiplex PCR; TCRdb keeps in-frame clones, though not all of them. Seen here are 5,000 to 6,500 clones, around two thirds observed once, and the top ten hold around two fifths. The CDR3 is 15 residues long. The junction had 7 bases not matched to a gene; V was cut back by 4 bases and J by 4 bases. CDR1 and CDR2 from the germline V gene are MNHEY and SMNVEV (reference sequence). The source material was cultured CD8+ T cells derived from PBMCs. The sequence was collected from a male donor with HIV. The chain has TRBV27 and TRBJ2-7, with TRBD1 matching over 10 bases. The CDR3 loop is CASSYQTGGGYEQYF. The CDR3 DNA follows: TGTGCCAGCAGTTACCAGACAGGGGGCGGGTACGAGCAGTACTTC.